This T cell receptor beta chain was sequenced during a study of blood T cell repertoires in COVID-19. On the study more broadly: Both acute and convalescent COVID-19 samples were obtained from the United States, Italy and Spain. Sources were T cells, B-cell-depleted T cells, or PBMCs; the material itself was cDNA or gDNA.

Germline assignment: CDR1 LNHDA and CDR2 SQIVND (reference sequence). The V end was cut by 3 bases, the J end by 3 bases, with 15 bases between. CDR3 size: 15 residues. Per the authors' pipeline: Scientists estimated how many nucleated cells there were by amplifying reference gene primers. Some clones are missing from TCRdb's copy, which holds only in-frame ones; the method was immunoSEQ multiplex PCR. V and J calls and clone size are given by that table; D and trimming were obtained from the DNA. Of about 150,000 clones listed, roughly 88% are singletons. A Seattle source enrolled patients during active infection and followed them longitudinally.

The sequenced sample was peripheral blood. V is TRBV19 and J is TRBJ2-7, with D perhaps matching TRBD2 (5 bases). This TCR was recovered from a man between 18 and 35 years old with COVID-19, enrolled during active disease. The CDR3 nucleotides read TGTGCCAGTAGTATCAGCGTCGGCGGGTACTACGAGCAGTACTTC. It translates to CASSISVGGYYEQYF.